This T cell receptor beta chain was recorded in a study of glioma-infiltrating T cells. Amplification of TCR alpha and beta CDR3 regions from RNA used iRepertoire nested multiplex PCR. TCRdb redid the calling of the multiplex PCR reads with MiXCR, one entry per CDR3 protein. The sample has fewer than 250,000 distinct CDR3 sequences; 25% to 35% are singletons. This sequence originates from a human donor with low-grade glioma or glioblastoma, undergoing nonglioma brain surgery, or in good health (not recorded which). The sequencing input was glioma tissue, nonneoplastic brain tissue, or PBMCs (not recorded which).

The CDR3 DNA sequence: TGTGCCAGCAGCGGACTAGCGGGCTCCTACGAGCAGTACTTC. Translated, it gives CASSGLAGSYEQYF. This chain connects TRBV6-1 to TRBJ2-7; TRBD2 aligns across 11 bases. Germline lookup yields CDR1 MNHNS and CDR2 SASEGT. V trimming: 6 bases; J trimming: 0 bases; junction bases outside the gene matches: 1. This CDR3 comprises 14 residues.